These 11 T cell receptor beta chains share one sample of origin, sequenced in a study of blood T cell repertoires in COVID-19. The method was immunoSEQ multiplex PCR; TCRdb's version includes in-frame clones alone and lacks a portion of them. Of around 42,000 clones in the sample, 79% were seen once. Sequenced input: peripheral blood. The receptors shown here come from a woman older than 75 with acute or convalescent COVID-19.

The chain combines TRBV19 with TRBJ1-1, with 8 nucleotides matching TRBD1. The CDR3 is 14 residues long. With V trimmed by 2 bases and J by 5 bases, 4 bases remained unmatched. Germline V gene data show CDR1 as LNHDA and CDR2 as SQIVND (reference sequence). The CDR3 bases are TGTGCCAGTAGTATACAGGGGGCAGGGACTGAAGCTTTCTTT. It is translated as CASSIQGAGTEAFF.

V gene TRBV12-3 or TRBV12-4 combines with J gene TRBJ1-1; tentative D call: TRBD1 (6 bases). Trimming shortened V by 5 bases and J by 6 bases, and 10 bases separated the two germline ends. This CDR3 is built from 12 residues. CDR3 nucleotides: TGTGCCAGCAGTCGCAGGGGTTCTGAAGCTTTCTTT. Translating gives CASSRRGSEAFF.

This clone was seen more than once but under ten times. In DNA form, the CDR3 reads TGTGCCAGCAGTGAATGGGCAGAAAATACGCAGTATTTT. Translated, it gives CASSEWAENTQYF. This sequence joins TRBV6-1 and TRBJ2-3, with D unclear. The CDR3 spans 13 residues. CDR1 and CDR2 (germline): MNHNS, SASEGT. V dropped 2 bases and J dropped 7 bases, with 10 bases sitting between them.

For the CDR3, the DNA is TGTGCCAGCAGCGTTGGCATAGGGACTAGCGGGAGTCTCGATACGCAGTATTTT. The encoded protein is CASSVGIGTSGSLDTQYF. The gene calls are TRBV9 and TRBJ2-3; 14 bases fit TRBD2. This CDR3 is built from 18 residues. Germline V gene sequence: CDR1 SGDLS, CDR2 YYNGEE. V shed 2 bases and J 6 bases; nucleotides not matched to a gene: 11. Drawing the rest from reference TRBV9 and TRBJ2-3, the complete variable domain is DSGVTQTPKHLITATGQRVTLRCSPRSGDLSVYWYQQSLDQGLQFLIQYYNGEERAKGNILERFSAQQFPDLHSELNLSSLELGDSALYFCASSVGIGTSGSLDTQYFGPGTRLTVL.

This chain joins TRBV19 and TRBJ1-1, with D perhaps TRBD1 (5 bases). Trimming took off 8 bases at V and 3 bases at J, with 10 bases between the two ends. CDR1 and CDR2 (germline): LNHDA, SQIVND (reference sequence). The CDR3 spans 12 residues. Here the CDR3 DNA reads TGTGCCAGTCTCGGGGGTTACACTGAAGCTTTCTTT. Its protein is CASLGGYTEAFF.

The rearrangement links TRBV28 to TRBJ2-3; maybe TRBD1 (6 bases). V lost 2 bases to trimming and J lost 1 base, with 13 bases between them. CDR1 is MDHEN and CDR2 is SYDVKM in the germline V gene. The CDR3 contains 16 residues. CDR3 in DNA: TGTGCCAGCAGTTTAGTACAGGGTTTGGGCACAGATACGCAGTATTTT. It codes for CASSLVQGLGTDTQYF.

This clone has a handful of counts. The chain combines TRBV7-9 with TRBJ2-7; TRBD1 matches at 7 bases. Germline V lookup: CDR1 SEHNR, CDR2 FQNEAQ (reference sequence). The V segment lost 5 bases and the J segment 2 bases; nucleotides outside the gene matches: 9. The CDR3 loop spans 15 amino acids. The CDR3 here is CASSRRDSSPYEQYF. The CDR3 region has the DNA TGTGCCAGCAGCAGAAGGGACAGTTCACCCTACGAGCAGTACTTC.

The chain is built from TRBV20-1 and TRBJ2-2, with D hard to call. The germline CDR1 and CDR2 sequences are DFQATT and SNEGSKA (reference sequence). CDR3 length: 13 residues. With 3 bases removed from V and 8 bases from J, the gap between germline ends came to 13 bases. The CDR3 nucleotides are TGCAGTGCTAGTGATGGGCGAGTAGGGGAGCTGTTTTTT. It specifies CSASDGRVGELFF.

CDR3 sequence reads: CASSPPLNSSNYNEQFF. Written as DNA, the CDR3 is TGTGCCAGCTCACCTCCTCTGAACTCTAGTAACTACAATGAGCAGTTCTTC. This chain links TRBV18 with TRBJ2-1; D is ambiguous. The CDR3 totals 17 residues. The germline V and J ends were trimmed by 3 bases and 3 bases, with 18 bases remaining between them. Germline CDR1 reads KGHSH; CDR2 reads LQKENI.

The CDR3 DNA follows: TGTGCCAGCAGACCCGGGACTAGCAGGCGCACAGATACGCAGTATTTT. Its protein is CASRPGTSRRTDTQYF. This sequence joins TRBV2 and TRBJ2-3; TRBD2 aligns across 9 bases. The CDR3 contains 16 residues. The V gene end was trimmed by 6 bases and the J gene end by 1 base; junction bases not matched to a gene: 8. CDR1 is SNHLY, CDR2 FYNNEI, per germline.

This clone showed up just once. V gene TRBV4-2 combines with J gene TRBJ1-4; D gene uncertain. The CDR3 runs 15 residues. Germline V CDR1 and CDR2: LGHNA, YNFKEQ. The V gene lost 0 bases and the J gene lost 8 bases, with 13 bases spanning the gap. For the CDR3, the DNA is TGTGCCAGCAGCCAAGATTCCGGGTCGGGGGAAAAACTGTTTTTT. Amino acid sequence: CASSQDSGSGEKLFF.